The 25 T cell receptor beta chains below were found in one sample sequenced in a study of somatic mutations in cytotoxic T cells in rheumatoid arthritis. The assay was immunoSEQ multiplex PCR, and TCRdb's table has in-frame clones only and misses some. This table has under 20,000 clones, 80% to 90% appearing once. Sequencing was performed on CD8+ T cells sorted from blood. These receptors were collected from a man in his forties in good health.

This chain joins TRBV5-6 and TRBJ1-5; 7 bases are shared with TRBD1. V gave up 4 bases and J gave up 0 bases; unmatched junction bases: 4. Per germline, CDR1 SGHDT and CDR2 YYEEEE. The CDR3 loop spans 15 amino acids. The CDR3 nucleotides are TGTGCCAGCAGCAAGGGACAGTATAGCAATCAGCCCCAGCATTTT. It yields the protein CASSKGQYSNQPQHF.

This chain connects TRBV27 to TRBJ1-5, with D possibly TRBD1 on 5 matching bases. CDR3 length: 14 residues. Germline values: CDR1 MNHEY, CDR2 SMNVEV (reference sequence). V lost 4 bases and J 1 base, leaving 8 bases between the germline ends. In DNA, the CDR3 is TGTGCCAGCAGTTCCCAGGGAAGCAATCAGCCCCAGCATTTT. Translating it yields CASSSQGSNQPQHF.

The DNA for the CDR3 is TGTGCCAGCAGTTCACCCGGGACAGGGATCTACGAGCAGTACTTC. It is translated as CASSSPGTGIYEQYF. The chain combines TRBV27 with TRBJ2-7; the match to TRBD1 covers 9 bases. The V gene end was trimmed by 4 bases and the J gene end by 3 bases; junction bases not matched to a gene: 7. The germline gives CDR1 MNHEY, CDR2 SMNVEV (reference sequence). The CDR3 consists of 15 residues.

The V and J genes are TRBV5-8 and TRBJ2-2, with TRBD2 as a possible D gene (6 bases). Trimming shortened V by 4 bases and J by 5 bases, and 18 bases separated the two germline ends. This CDR3 is 16 amino acids long. The V gene's germline CDR1 is SGHTS and CDR2 YDEGEE. Here the CDR3 DNA reads TGTGCCAGCAGCAGCCCTTTGCGGGATGAGACCGGGGAGCTGTTTTTT. Amino acid sequence: CASSSPLRDETGELFF.

This rearrangement joins TRBV29-1 to TRBJ2-7; 9 bases line up with TRBD2. Germline CDR1 reads SQVTM; CDR2 reads ANQGSEA. The trim removed 3 bases at V and 5 bases at J, leaving 5 bases unmatched. The CDR3 is 13 amino acids. The CDR3 is CSVEGSGRDEQYF. CDR3 in DNA: TGCAGCGTTGAGGGTAGCGGGAGAGACGAGCAGTACTTC.

V usage is TRBV7-8 and J usage is TRBJ1-5; no reliable D call. With 2 bases removed from V and 2 bases from J, the gap between germline ends came to 16 bases. Germline CDR1 and CDR2: SGHVS and FQNEAQ. The CDR3 is 17 residues long. The CDR3 loop is CASSLSGVGAGNQPQHF. Here the CDR3 DNA reads TGTGCCAGCAGCTTATCAGGCGTAGGCGCGGGCAATCAGCCCCAGCATTTT.

The chain employs TRBV25-1 and TRBJ2-7; unclear D gene. Germline CDR1 reads MGHDK; CDR2 reads SYGVNS. V was shortened by 3 bases and J by 4 bases, with 10 bases between the two germline ends. The CDR3 runs 13 residues. In DNA, the CDR3 is TGTGCCAGCAGTGATCAGGTTTCATACGAGCAGTACTTC. Protein product: CASSDQVSYEQYF.

This chain connects TRBV19 to TRBJ1-5; TRBD1 matches at 8 bases. CDR1 LNHDA and CDR2 SQIVND come from the germline V gene (reference sequence). The CDR3 consists of 19 residues. The V gene end was trimmed by 6 bases and the J gene end by 4 bases; junction bases not matched to a gene: 20. CDR3 residues: CASSPTKSPDRVRNQPQHF. CDR3 in DNA: TGTGCCAGTAGCCCTACCAAATCTCCGGACAGGGTAAGGAATCAGCCCCAGCATTTT.

V and J are TRBV28 and TRBJ2-6; D is perhaps TRBD1 (6 bases). The V gene lost 7 bases and the J gene lost 2 bases, with 18 bases spanning the gap. This CDR3 is built from 17 residues. CDR1 is MDHEN and CDR2 is SYDVKM in the germline V gene. The CDR3 DNA sequence: TGTGCCAGCAAGACGGACAGCGACCTTCCTGGGGCCAACGTCCTGACTTTC. Protein: CASKTDSDLPGANVLTF.

This chain links TRBV27 with TRBJ1-5; no firm D call. The germline V and J ends were trimmed by 3 bases and 7 bases, with 10 bases remaining between them. CDR1 and CDR2 from the germline V gene are MNHEY and SMNVEV (reference sequence). The CDR3 contains 13 residues. The CDR3 sequence: CASSFSLEQPQHF. CDR3 bases: TGTGCCAGCAGTTTCAGCTTGGAGCAGCCCCAGCATTTT.

The chain uses TRBV7-9 and TRBJ2-1, with 7 bases that match TRBD2. The CDR3 length is 17 residues. Germline-derived CDR1 and CDR2 are SEHNR and FQNEAQ (reference sequence). V was clipped by 4 bases and J by 4 bases; unmatched bases: 13. CDR3 bases: TGTGCCAGCAGCTCTCTTGAGGCGGGAGCTGGTTACAATGAGCAGTTCTTC. Translating gives CASSSLEAGAGYNEQFF.

V and J are TRBV7-2 and TRBJ2-1; D may be TRBD2 (5 bases). The germline V gene encodes CDR1 SGHTA and CDR2 FQGNSA. The CDR3 is made up of 14 amino acids. The germline V and J ends were trimmed by 0 bases and 8 bases, with 11 bases remaining between them. DNA of the CDR3: TGTGCCAGCAGCTTAGCGGGAGTGGGCTATGAGCAGTTCTTC. This translates into CASSLAGVGYEQFF.

The V call is TRBV18, the J call TRBJ2-5; 11 positions match TRBD2. The CDR3 has 16 residues. CDR1 is KGHSH and CDR2 is LQKENI in the germline V gene. Losses at the gene ends were 2 bases for V and 4 bases for J; bases not matched to a gene: 6. The CDR3 nucleotides read TGTGCCAGCTCACCAGTTAGCGGGAGGGCCGGAGAGACCCAGTACTTC. Translated, it gives CASSPVSGRAGETQYF.

The V call is TRBV7-2, the J call TRBJ2-3; 7 bases agree with TRBD2. CDR1 SGHTA and CDR2 FQGNSA come from the germline V gene. V shed 2 bases and J 1 base; nucleotides not matched to a gene: 3. This CDR3 comprises 15 residues. DNA for the CDR3: TGTGCCAGCAGCTTACGGGGGAGGGGCACAGATACGCAGTATTTT. Protein product: CASSLRGRGTDTQYF.

The chain employs TRBV27 and TRBJ2-1, with 8 bases lining up with TRBD2. CDR1 is MNHEY and CDR2 is SMNVEV in the germline V gene (reference sequence). The V segment lost 2 bases and the J segment 4 bases; nucleotides outside the gene matches: 4. CDR3 size: 15 residues. DNA of the CDR3: TGTGCCAGCAGTTTACTGCGGGAGGTTTACAATGAGCAGTTCTTC. Its translation is CASSLLREVYNEQFF.

A note on this clone: One end of the junction does not line up with germline, which may come from a read error. This chain links TRBV4-1 with TRBJ1-5; possibly TRBD1 for D (5 bases). The CDR3 is made up of 16 amino acids. Germline assignment: CDR1 MGHRA and CDR2 YSYEKL. The CDR3 loop is CASGQARGAGNQPQHF. CDR3 coding DNA: TGCGCCAGCGGCCAAGCGAGAGGGGCAGGGAATCAGCCCCAGCATTTT.

This chain joins TRBV7-6 and TRBJ2-7, with 8 bases matching TRBD1. V shed 6 bases, J shed 7 bases, and the junction held 11 bases outside the gene matches. Per the germline V gene, CDR1 is SGHVS and CDR2 is FNYEAQ. The CDR3 covers 14 residues. As DNA, the CDR3 is TGTGCCAGCAGGCTGACTCCGGGACAGGCTGAGCAGTACTTC. Residues: CASRLTPGQAEQYF.

The rearrangement uses TRBV5-6 and TRBJ2-2, with TRBD1 identical over 8 bases. The V gene end was trimmed by 4 bases and the J gene end by 8 bases; junction bases not matched to a gene: 16. Germline V lookup: CDR1 SGHDT, CDR2 YYEEEE. This CDR3 comprises 17 residues. CDR3 DNA: TGTGCCAGCAGCCCCCAGCCGCAGGGGGCCTTAGTTGGGGAGCTGTTTTTT. It codes for CASSPQPQGALVGELFF. The entire variable domain, with the rest obtained from reference TRBV5-6 and TRBJ2-2, is as follows: DAGVTQSPTHLIKTRGQQVTLRCSPKSGHDTVSWYQQALGQGPQFIFQYYEEEERQRGNFPDRFSGHQFPNYSSELNVNALLLGDSALYLCASSPQPQGALVGELFFGEGSRLTVL.

The genes are TRBV4-2 and TRBJ1-4; 10 bases align to TRBD1. Germline V lookup: CDR1 LGHNA, CDR2 YNFKEQ. Unmatched junction bases numbered 6, after V lost 5 bases and J lost 6 bases. CDR3 size: 15 residues. The DNA for the CDR3 is TGTGCCAGCAGCTCCCCCGGGACAGGGGATGAAAAACTGTTTTTT. This codes for CASSSPGTGDEKLFF.

This sequence joins TRBV13 and TRBJ1-2; 7 nucleotides line up with TRBD1. Germline trimming cut 6 bases from V and 8 bases from J; bases unmatched to any gene: 9. The CDR3 spans 13 residues. Per the germline V gene, CDR1 is PRHDT and CDR2 is FYEKMQ (reference sequence). The CDR3 DNA reads as TGTGCCAGCAGACAACAGGGGCGGATCGGCTACACCTTC. It translates to CASRQQGRIGYTF.

The rearrangement joins TRBV28 to TRBJ2-1; 8 bases are shared with TRBD2. Trimming took 6 bases from V and 8 from J; bases not matched to a gene: 9. Per the germline V gene, CDR1 is MDHEN and CDR2 is SYDVKM. The CDR3 has 14 residues. CDR3 DNA sequence: TGTGCCAGCAGCAAGGGACTAGTTGGCGATGAGCAGTTCTTC. Protein product: CASSKGLVGDEQFF.

The chain has TRBV5-1 and TRBJ1-1, with D possibly being TRBD1 (5 bases). The germline CDR1 and CDR2 sequences are SGHRS and YFSETQ. V lost 0 bases and J 2 bases, leaving 20 bases between the germline ends. CDR3 size: 18 residues. Written as DNA, the CDR3 is TGCGCCAGCAGCTTGGTTGGGGGAGTAGTAATGGGTAACACTGAAGCTTTCTTT. It codes for CASSLVGGVVMGNTEAFF.

The chain employs TRBV4-3 and TRBJ2-1; D not resolved. V shed 2 bases and J shed 0 bases, with 11 bases lying between them. The CDR3 contains 16 residues. From germline, CDR1 is LGHNA and CDR2 YSLEER. The CDR3 region has the DNA TGCGCCAGCAGCCAATCACGAGTAGTCTCCTACAATGAGCAGTTCTTC. Translation gives CASSQSRVVSYNEQFF.

This rearrangement joins TRBV28 to TRBJ2-7, with 7 bases lining up with TRBD1. CDR3 length: 15 residues. With 10 bases clipped from V and 3 bases from J, the junction kept 15 bases outside the gene matches. CDR1 is MDHEN and CDR2 is SYDVKM in the germline V gene. CDR3 nucleotide sequence: TGTGCCACTGCATCCAACAGGGGCGCGTTCTACGAGCAGTACTTC. Translation: CATASNRGAFYEQYF.

The rearrangement uses TRBV11-2 and TRBJ1-6, with D perhaps TRBD1 (6 bases). Trimming pared 4 bases from V and 5 bases from J, leaving 18 bases between. The V gene's germline CDR1 is SGHAT and CDR2 FQNNGV. The CDR3 loop spans 17 amino acids. The CDR3 DNA reads as TGTGCCAGCAGCTCTCCCCGGGAACAGGGAAATAATTCACCCCTCCACTTT. Encoded protein: CASSSPREQGNNSPLHF.